This TCR beta chain was identified during a study of blood T cells in healthy people across ages. Alongside a J-beta primer mix, a sample-barcoded 5' primer served in a second PCR lasting about 7 to 11 cycles. TCRdb re-called the 5' RACE reads with MiXCR, one entry per CDR3 protein. Of over a million distinct CDR3 sequences in the sample, approximately 26% are singletons; the top ten hold about 0.8%. Worth noting for this clonotype: Its antigen is currently unknown.

Study-wide findings and caveats: Expanded clonotype changes were possibly confounded by unknown donor CMV status.

After removal of 3 bases from V and 7 bases from J, the junction contained 12 bases not matched to a gene. The germline V gene has CDR1 MDHEN and CDR2 SYDVKM. The CDR3 sequence is 17 residues long. Each individual donor underwent a draw of around 9.8 milliliters of peripheral blood. The same sample was also studied in work on T cells of mothers and their children.

The receptor comes from a girl aged 2 to 9 in good health. The sequencing input was blood. J is TRBJ2-1 and V is TRBV28, with TRBD2 identical over 10 bases. The CDR3 region has the DNA TGTGCCAGCAGTTTCCCCATTCTAGCGGGAGTGAGAAATGAGCAGTTCTTC. Protein: CASSFPILAGVRNEQFF. The whole variable domain, remainder taken from reference TRBV28 and TRBJ2-1, is DVKVTQSSRYLVKRTGEKVFLECVQDMDHENMFWYRQDPGLGLRLIYFSYDVKMKEKGDIPEGYSVSREKKERFSLILESASTNQTSMYLCASSFPILAGVRNEQFFGPGTRLTVL.